This T cell receptor (beta chain) is from a study of identical twins. Donors were all healthy Caucasians. Study results and caveats: Excess twin sharing in beta out-of-frame sequences was weaker.

The cDNA had a unique molecular identifier and a template-switch universal primer site. TCRdb recomputed calls from the 5' RACE reads with MiXCR, one row per CDR3 protein. The sample lists around 1.7 million distinct CDR3 sequences, roughly 35% occurring once. As regards this clonotype: Its cognate antigen is unknown.

The junction had 5 bases not matched to a gene; V was cut back by 0 bases and J by 0 bases. Germline V lookup: CDR1 MGHRA, CDR2 YSYEKL. The CDR3 contains 17 residues. The receptor's source is a newborn girl in good health. This rearrangement joins TRBV4-1 to TRBJ2-1, with 7 nucleotides matching TRBD1. The sequenced sample was cord blood. The CDR3 protein is CASSQETGWGSYNEQFF. The DNA for the CDR3 is TGCGCCAGCAGCCAAGAGACAGGGTGGGGCTCCTACAATGAGCAGTTCTTC.